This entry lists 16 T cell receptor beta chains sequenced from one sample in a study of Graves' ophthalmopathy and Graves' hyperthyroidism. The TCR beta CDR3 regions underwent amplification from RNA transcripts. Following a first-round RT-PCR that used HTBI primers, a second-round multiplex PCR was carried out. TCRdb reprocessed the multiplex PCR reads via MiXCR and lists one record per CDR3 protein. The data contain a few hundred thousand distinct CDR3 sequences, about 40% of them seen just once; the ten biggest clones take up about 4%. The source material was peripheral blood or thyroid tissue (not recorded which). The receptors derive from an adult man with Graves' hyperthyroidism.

In DNA, the CDR3 is TGCAGCAGTTACTCGGGTCAGGGCACAGAGACCCAGTACTTC. This codes for CSSYSGQGTETQYF. This sequence joins TRBV29-1 and TRBJ2-5, with D possibly being TRBD1 (5 bases). This CDR3 is built from 14 residues. In germline, CDR1 is SQVTM, CDR2 ANQGSEA. Trimming removed 8 bases at V and 4 bases at J, with 20 bases between.

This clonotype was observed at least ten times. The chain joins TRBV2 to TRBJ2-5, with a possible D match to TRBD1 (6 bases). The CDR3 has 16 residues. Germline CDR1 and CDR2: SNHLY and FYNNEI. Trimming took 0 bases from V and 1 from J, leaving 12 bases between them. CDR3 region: CASSEAPTGTQETQYF. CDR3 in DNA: TGTGCCAGCAGTGAAGCACCGACAGGAACCCAAGAGACCCAGTACTTC.

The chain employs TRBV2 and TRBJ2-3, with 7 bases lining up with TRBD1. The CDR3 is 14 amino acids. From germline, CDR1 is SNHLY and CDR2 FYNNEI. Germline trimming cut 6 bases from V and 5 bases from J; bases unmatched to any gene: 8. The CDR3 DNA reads TGTGCCAGCAGCGTCACAGGGGAAGGAGATACGCAGTATTTT. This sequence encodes CASSVTGEGDTQYF.

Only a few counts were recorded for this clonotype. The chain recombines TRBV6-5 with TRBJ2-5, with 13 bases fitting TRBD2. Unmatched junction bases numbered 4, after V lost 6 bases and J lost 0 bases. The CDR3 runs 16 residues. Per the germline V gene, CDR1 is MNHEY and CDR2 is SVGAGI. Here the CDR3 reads CASRETSGGYQETQYF. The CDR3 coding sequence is TGTGCCAGCAGAGAGACTAGCGGGGGGTACCAAGAGACCCAGTACTTC.

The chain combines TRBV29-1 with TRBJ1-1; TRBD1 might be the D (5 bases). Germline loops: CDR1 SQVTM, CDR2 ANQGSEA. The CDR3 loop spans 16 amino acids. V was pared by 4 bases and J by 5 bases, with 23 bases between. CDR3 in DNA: TGCAGCGTTGGCCCGGGGATAAGGGGCTTAGGGACTGAAGCTTTCTTT. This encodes CSVGPGIRGLGTEAFF. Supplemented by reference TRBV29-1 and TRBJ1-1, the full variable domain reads SAVISQKPSRDICQRGTSLTIQCQVDSQVTMMFWYRQQPGQSLTLIATANQGSEATYESGFVIDKFPISRPNLTFSTLTVSNMSPEDSSIYLCSVGPGIRGLGTEAFFGQGTRLTVV.

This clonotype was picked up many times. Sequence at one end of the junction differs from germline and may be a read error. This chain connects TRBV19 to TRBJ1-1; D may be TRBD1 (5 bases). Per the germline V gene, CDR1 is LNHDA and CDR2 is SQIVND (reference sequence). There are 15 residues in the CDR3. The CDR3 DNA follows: TGTGCCAGTAGTATAGAGGGGCTTATGGGCACTGAGGCTTTCTTT. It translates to CASSIEGLMGTEAFF.

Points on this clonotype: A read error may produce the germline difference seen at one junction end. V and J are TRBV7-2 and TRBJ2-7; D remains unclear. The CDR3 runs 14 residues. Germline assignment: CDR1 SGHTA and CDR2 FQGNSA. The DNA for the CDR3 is TGCGCCAGCAGCTCCCGACACCTCTCCTACGAGCGGTACTTC. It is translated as CASSSRHLSYERYF. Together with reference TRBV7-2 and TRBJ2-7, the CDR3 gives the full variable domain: GAGVSQSPSNKVTEKGKDVELRCDPISGHTALYWYRQSLGQGLEFLIYFQGNSAPDKSGLPSDRFSAERTGGSVSTLTIQRTQQEDSAVYLCASSSRHLSYERYFGPGTRLTVT.

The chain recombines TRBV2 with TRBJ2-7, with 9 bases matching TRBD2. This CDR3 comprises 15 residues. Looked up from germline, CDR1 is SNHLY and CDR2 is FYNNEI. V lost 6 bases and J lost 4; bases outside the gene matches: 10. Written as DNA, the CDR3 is TGTGCCAGCAGGAATAGCGGGAGTACGTATTACGAGCAGTACTTC. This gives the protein CASRNSGSTYYEQYF.

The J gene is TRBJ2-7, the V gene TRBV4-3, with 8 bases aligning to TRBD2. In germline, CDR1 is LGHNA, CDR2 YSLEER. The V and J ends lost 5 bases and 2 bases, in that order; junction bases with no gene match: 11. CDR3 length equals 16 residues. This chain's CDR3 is CASSKSLRGGTYEQYF. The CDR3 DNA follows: TGCGCCAGCAGCAAATCCCTACGGGGGGGAACCTACGAGCAGTACTTC.

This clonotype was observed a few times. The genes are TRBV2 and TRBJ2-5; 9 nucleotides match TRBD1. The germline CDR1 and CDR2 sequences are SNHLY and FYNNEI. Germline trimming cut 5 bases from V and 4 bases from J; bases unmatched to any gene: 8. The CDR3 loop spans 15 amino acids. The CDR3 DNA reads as TGTGCCAGCAGTTACAGGGGGCAGTTGTCAGAGACCCAGTACTTC. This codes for CASSYRGQLSETQYF.

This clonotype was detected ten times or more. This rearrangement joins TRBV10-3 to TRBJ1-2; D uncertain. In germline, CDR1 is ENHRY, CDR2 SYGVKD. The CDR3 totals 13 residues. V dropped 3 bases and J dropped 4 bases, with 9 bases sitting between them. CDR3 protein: CAISDLGIYGYTF. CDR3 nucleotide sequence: TGTGCCATCAGTGACCTGGGAATCTATGGCTACACCTTC.

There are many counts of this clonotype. The CDR3 here is CASSQAHEQYF. CDR3 in DNA: TGTGCCAGCAGCCAAGCCCACGAGCAGTACTTC. The chain carries TRBV3-1 and TRBJ2-7; D remains ambiguous. CDR3 size: 11 residues. Germline assignment: CDR1 LGHDT and CDR2 YNNKEL (reference sequence). V was cut by 1 base and J by 5 bases, with 3 bases left in between.

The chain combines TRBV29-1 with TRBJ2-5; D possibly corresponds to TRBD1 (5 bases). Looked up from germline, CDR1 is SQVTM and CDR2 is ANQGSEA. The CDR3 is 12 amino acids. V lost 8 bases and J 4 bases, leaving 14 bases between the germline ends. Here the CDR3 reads CSPSQVRETQYF. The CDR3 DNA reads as TGCAGCCCCTCACAGGTTCGAGAGACCCAGTACTTC. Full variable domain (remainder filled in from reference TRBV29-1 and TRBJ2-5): SAVISQKPSRDICQRGTSLTIQCQVDSQVTMMFWYRQQPGQSLTLIATANQGSEATYESGFVIDKFPISRPNLTFSTLTVSNMSPEDSSIYLCSPSQVRETQYFGPGTRLLVL.

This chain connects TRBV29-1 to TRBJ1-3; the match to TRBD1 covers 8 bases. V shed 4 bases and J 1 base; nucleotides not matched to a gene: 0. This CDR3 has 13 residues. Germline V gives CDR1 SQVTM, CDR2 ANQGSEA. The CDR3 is CSVGTGSGNTIYF. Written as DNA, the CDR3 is TGCAGCGTTGGGACAGGGTCTGGAAACACCATATATTTT.

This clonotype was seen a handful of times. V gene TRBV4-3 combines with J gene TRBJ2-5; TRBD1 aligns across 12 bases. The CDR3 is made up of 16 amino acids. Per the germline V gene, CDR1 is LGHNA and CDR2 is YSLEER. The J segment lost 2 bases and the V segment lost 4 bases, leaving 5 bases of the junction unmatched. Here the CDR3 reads CASSLRDRGLQETQYF. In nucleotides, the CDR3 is TGCGCCAGCAGCCTTAGGGACAGGGGGCTTCAAGAGACCCAGTACTTC.

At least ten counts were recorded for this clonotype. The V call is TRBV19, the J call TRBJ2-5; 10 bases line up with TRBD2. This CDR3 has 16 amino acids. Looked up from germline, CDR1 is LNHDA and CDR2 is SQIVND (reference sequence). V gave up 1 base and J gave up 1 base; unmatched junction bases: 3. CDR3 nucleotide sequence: TGTGCCAGTAGTATAGGTCTAGCGGGAGCCCAAGAGACCCAGTACTTC. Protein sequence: CASSIGLAGAQETQYF. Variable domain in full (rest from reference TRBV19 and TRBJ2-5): DGGITQSPKYLFRKEGQNVTLSCEQNLNHDAMYWYRQDPGQGLRLIYYSQIVNDFQKGDIAEGYSVSREKKESFPLTVTSAQKNPTAFYLCASSIGLAGAQETQYFGPGTRLLVL.